Below are 25 T cell receptor beta chains sequenced from a single sample in a study of T cell responses to AZD1222 COVID-19 vaccine. The assay was immunoSEQ multiplex PCR, and TCRdb's table has in-frame clones only and misses some. The data show around 140,000 clones, 85% seen once. Sample: peripheral blood, taken 28 days after the second dose of the MenACWY control vaccine. These receptors originate from an adult who received the MenACWY meningococcal vaccine as a control.

The chain joins TRBV6-5 to TRBJ2-2; D is perhaps TRBD2 (5 bases). V was shortened by 5 bases and J by 7 bases, with 5 bases between the two germline ends. Germline loops: CDR1 MNHEY, CDR2 SVGAGI. The CDR3 is 11 amino acids. The CDR3: CASSSGGELFF. CDR3 bases: TGTGCCAGCAGTAGCGGCGGGGAGCTGTTTTTT.

This clone was found a few times. The rearrangement uses TRBV19 and TRBJ1-2, with a possible D match to TRBD1 (5 bases). CDR3 length equals 12 residues. The V end lost 5 bases, the J end lost 8 bases, and 12 bases lay between the germline ends. The germline V gene has CDR1 LNHDA and CDR2 SQIVND (reference sequence). The CDR3 spells CASSVTGDGYTF. For the CDR3, the DNA is TGTGCCAGTAGTGTCACTGGGGACGGCTACACCTTC.

The chain employs TRBV28 and TRBJ1-6, with D tentatively TRBD1 (5 bases). The CDR3 extends over 14 amino acids. From germline, CDR1 is MDHEN and CDR2 SYDVKM. V was trimmed by 4 bases and J by 13 bases, leaving 17 bases between them. CDR3 in amino acids: CASSSPGGVNPLHF. CDR3 DNA: TGTGCCAGCAGTTCCCCCGGGGGGGTGAATCCCCTCCACTTT.

The table lists this clone with a count of one. The rearrangement joins TRBV4-1 to TRBJ1-2; a weak D match, TRBD1 (5 bases). V shed 1 base and J shed 4 bases, with 10 bases lying between them. CDR1 and CDR2 (germline): MGHRA, YSYEKL. This CDR3 comprises 14 residues. The CDR3 nucleotides read TGCGCCAGCAGCCAAGTACCGACAGCCTATGGCTACACCTTC. Translating gives CASSQVPTAYGYTF.

The chain links TRBV5-1 to TRBJ2-3, with TRBD2 matching 12 bases. Germline loops: CDR1 SGHRS, CDR2 YFSETQ. The CDR3 has 14 residues. J lost 12 bases, V lost 0 bases, and 5 bases had no gene match. The CDR3 nucleotides read TGCGCCAGCAGCTTGGAGCCTAGCGGGAGGGCCCAGTATTTT. Translated: CASSLEPSGRAQYF.

The V and J genes are TRBV5-4 and TRBJ1-6; D gene uncertain. Trimming pared 5 bases from V and 11 bases from J, leaving 11 bases between. This CDR3 is 12 amino acids long. CDR1 is SGHNT and CDR2 is YYREEE in the germline V gene (reference sequence). CDR3 in DNA: TGTGCCAGCAGAAGCGGCGGAACACCCCTCCACTTT. It codes for CASRSGGTPLHF.

The sample holds one count of this clone. The V and J genes are TRBV7-9 and TRBJ2-7; 7 bases fit TRBD1. The CDR3 consists of 15 residues. Germline V gene data show CDR1 as SEHNR and CDR2 as FQNEAQ (reference sequence). V lost 5 bases, J lost 4 bases, and 11 bases stayed unmatched. The CDR3 sequence is CASSPPGQAGYEQYF. CDR3 nucleotide sequence: TGTGCCAGCAGCCCTCCAGGACAGGCCGGGTACGAGCAGTACTTC.

V gene TRBV6-1 combines with J gene TRBJ2-7; 10 bases agree with TRBD2. Germline loops: CDR1 MNHNS, CDR2 SASEGT. Trimming cost V 1 base and J 3 bases; bases outside gene matches: 6. This CDR3 spans 16 amino acids. This CDR3 is CASSEGNSGGYYEQYV. The DNA for the CDR3 is TGTGCCAGCAGTGAAGGAAATAGCGGGGGGTACTACGAGCAGTACGTC.

V usage is TRBV6-5 and J usage is TRBJ2-1; the match to TRBD2 covers 14 bases. The V gene end was trimmed by 5 bases and the J gene end by 10 bases; junction bases not matched to a gene: 7. The CDR3 sequence is 15 residues long. CDR1 and CDR2 from the germline V gene are MNHEY and SVGAGI. CDR3 nucleotides: TGTGCCAGCAGTCCCCCGGGACTAGCGGGGGTGGAGCAGTTCTTC. Its protein is CASSPPGLAGVEQFF.

The genes are TRBV5-1 and TRBJ2-3, with D maybe TRBD1 (6 bases). The germline V and J ends were trimmed by 4 bases and 2 bases, with 11 bases remaining between them. The CDR3 extends over 14 amino acids. Germline V gives CDR1 SGHRS, CDR2 YFSETQ. The CDR3 DNA sequence: TGCGCCAGCAGCGTGGACAGTCACACAGATACGCAGTATTTT. The encoded protein is CASSVDSHTDTQYF.

V and J are TRBV5-1 and TRBJ2-2; TRBD2 aligns across 10 bases. Germline CDR1 reads SGHRS; CDR2 reads YFSETQ. V lost 7 bases to trimming and J lost 5 bases; unmatched junction nucleotides: 20. The CDR3 runs to 19 residues. The CDR3 sequence: CASAVPWGQGLASTGELFF. The CDR3 nucleotides read TGCGCCAGCGCAGTACCCTGGGGCCAGGGACTAGCGTCGACCGGGGAGCTGTTTTTT.

The chain recombines TRBV7-9 with TRBJ1-1; D is perhaps TRBD1 (6 bases). Trimming took 5 bases from V and 6 from J, leaving 13 bases between them. Germline V gives CDR1 SEHNR, CDR2 FQNEAQ (reference sequence). This CDR3 contains 13 residues. The CDR3 sequence is CASSIYREAEAFF. DNA for the CDR3: TGTGCCAGCAGCATATACAGGGAAGCTGAAGCTTTCTTT.

The V and J genes are TRBV29-1 and TRBJ1-3, with TRBD1 identical over 10 bases. V gave up 5 bases and J gave up 1 base; unmatched junction bases: 17. The CDR3 covers 19 residues. CDR1 and CDR2 (germline): SQVTM, ANQGSEA. CDR3 coding DNA: TGCAGCGTTCTCGGCCTCCAACCGGGACAGGGGAATTCTGGAAACACCATATATTTT. This codes for CSVLGLQPGQGNSGNTIYF.

The chain joins TRBV6-5 to TRBJ1-1; no reliable D call. V lost 2 bases and J lost 1, with 14 bases in between. CDR1 is MNHEY and CDR2 is SVGAGI in the germline V gene. The CDR3 is 16 amino acids. The CDR3, as DNA: TGTGCCAGCAGTTACGGGCAGATCCTCGGGAACACTGAAGCTTTCTTT. It is translated as CASSYGQILGNTEAFF.

This clone was detected only once. The J gene is TRBJ2-7, the V gene TRBV9; no clear D gene. CDR3 length equals 14 residues. V lost 4 bases to trimming and J lost 0 bases, with 11 bases between them. Per the germline V gene, CDR1 is SGDLS and CDR2 is YYNGEE. The CDR3 DNA reads as TGTGCCAGCAGCCCGTGGACCAGCTCCTACGAGCAGTACTTC. Translating it yields CASSPWTSSYEQYF.

This chain uses TRBV7-2 with TRBJ2-7, with 11 bases aligning to TRBD2. Germline CDR1 is SGHTA and CDR2 is FQGNSA. V lost 1 base, J lost 4 bases, and 3 bases stayed unmatched. The CDR3 has 15 amino acids. This chain's CDR3 is CASSLESSGRYEQYF. The CDR3 nucleotides are TGTGCCAGCAGCTTAGAGTCTAGCGGGAGGTACGAGCAGTACTTC.

The table lists this clone with a few counts. The chain couples TRBV5-1 to TRBJ1-6; 9 bases match TRBD1. The germline V gene encodes CDR1 SGHRS and CDR2 YFSETQ. After removal of 0 bases from V and 9 bases from J, the junction contained 4 bases not matched to a gene. The CDR3 contains 15 residues. CDR3 residues: CASSLDGQGTSPLHF. CDR3 DNA sequence: TGCGCCAGCAGCTTGGACGGACAGGGGACTTCACCCCTCCACTTT.

This clone has a handful of counts. This sequence joins TRBV5-1 and TRBJ1-5; the match to TRBD1 covers 10 bases. V dropped 1 base and J dropped 4; count of bases not matched to a gene: 2. CDR3 length: 15 residues. The germline gives CDR1 SGHRS, CDR2 YFSETQ. The CDR3 sequence is CASSLLGQGNQPQHF. CDR3 bases: TGCGCCAGCAGCTTGTTGGGACAGGGGAATCAGCCCCAGCATTTT.

The CDR3 nucleotides read TGTGCCAGCAGCCAAGGCCCTAGCACAGATACGCAGTATTTT. This codes for CASSQGPSTDTQYF. The gene calls are TRBV4-2 and TRBJ2-3; D remains ambiguous. The CDR3 consists of 14 residues. Trimming removed 1 base from V and 0 bases from J, with 5 bases in between. Germline V gene sequence: CDR1 LGHNA, CDR2 YNFKEQ.

V usage is TRBV7-2 and J usage is TRBJ2-1; 7 positions match TRBD2. Per germline, CDR1 SGHTA and CDR2 FQGNSA. V was pared by 5 bases and J by 4 bases, with 8 bases of the junction left unmatched. The CDR3 extends over 15 amino acids. The CDR3 region is CASSPAGVTYNEQFF. The CDR3 DNA sequence: TGTGCCAGCAGCCCGGCGGGAGTGACTTACAATGAGCAGTTCTTC. The complete variable domain, with remaining parts taken from reference TRBV7-2 and TRBJ2-1, reads GAGVSQSPSNKVTEKGKDVELRCDPISGHTALYWYRQSLGQGLEFLIYFQGNSAPDKSGLPSDRFSAERTGGSVSTLTIQRTQQEDSAVYLCASSPAGVTYNEQFFGPGTRLTVL.

The chain links TRBV11-2 to TRBJ2-7, with D hard to call. The germline V and J ends were trimmed by 5 bases and 0 bases, with 14 bases remaining between them. CDR1 and CDR2 from the germline V gene are SGHAT and FQNNGV. The CDR3 is 15 amino acids. CDR3 in DNA: TGTGCCAGCAGCACGTTTAAGCCAATCTCCTACGAGCAGTACTTC. It translates to CASSTFKPISYEQYF. Full variable domain (missing parts from reference TRBV11-2 and TRBJ2-7): EAGVAQSPRYKIIEKRQSVAFWCNPISGHATLYWYQQILGQGPKLLIQFQNNGVVDDSQLPKDRFSAERLKGVDSTLKIQPAKLEDSAVYLCASSTFKPISYEQYFGPGTRLTVT.

The chain employs TRBV3-1 (or the pseudogene TRBV3-2) and TRBJ1-2; 7 bases fit TRBD1. The V gene's germline CDR1 is LGHDT and CDR2 YNNKEL (reference sequence). This CDR3 contains 13 residues. Germline trimming cut 4 bases from V and 4 bases from J; bases unmatched to any gene: 3. CDR3 nucleotides: TGTGCCAGCAGCCGCTCAGGGGGCTATGGCTACACCTTC. Its protein product is CASSRSGGYGYTF.

The V gene is TRBV5-6, the J gene TRBJ2-2, with a tentative D call TRBD2 (6 bases). The CDR3 runs 14 residues. Germline values: CDR1 SGHDT, CDR2 YYEEEE. V was clipped by 5 bases and J by 4 bases, with 12 bases between them. CDR3 in DNA: TGTGCCAGCAGTAAACCCGGGGGCACCGGGGAGCTGTTTTTT. As protein: CASSKPGGTGELFF.

The chain recombines TRBV20-1 with TRBJ2-5, with D perhaps being TRBD1 or TRBD2 (5 bases each). This CDR3 has 13 residues. The germline V gene encodes CDR1 DFQATT and CDR2 SNEGSKA (reference sequence). Trimming cost V 3 bases and J 3 bases, with 11 bases left between them. CDR3 DNA: TGCAGTGCTAGTTTTCAGGGAGAAGAGACCCAGTACTTC. Its protein product is CSASFQGEETQYF.

V and J are TRBV18 and TRBJ2-3; TRBD1 matches 8 bases. The V and J ends lost 3 bases and 6 bases, in that order; junction bases with no gene match: 5. This CDR3 is built from 14 residues. CDR1 and CDR2 from the germline V gene are KGHSH and LQKENI. For the CDR3, the DNA is TGTGCCAGCTCACCGCTCCAGGGGGCTGATACGCAGTATTTT. Its protein is CASSPLQGADTQYF.